The rows below give T cell receptor beta chains drawn from one sample of a study of blood T cell repertoires in COVID-19. Method: immunoSEQ multiplex PCR; TCRdb's copy keeps in-frame clones and lacks some. The table has fewer than 70,000 clones, approximately 85% seen once. Sequencing was done on a sample of peripheral blood. These receptors all come from an elderly man with acute or convalescent COVID-19. Both conserved end residues are part of each CDR3. A D gene is named only where the DNA matches it firmly. Size is stated for part of the rows, as once, few or many counts, or as a class when the clone is expanded.

TRBJ1-6	NA	TRBV5-1	NA	TGCGCCAGCAGCCGTTCAGGGTCCCGTGCTGGTTCACCCCTCCACTTT	CASSRSGSRAGSPLHF
TRBJ1-3	NA	TRBV30	NA	TGTGCCTGGAGTGTCACAGGGTATAATGGCCGGACCATATATTTT	CAWSVTGYNGRTIYF
TRBJ2-5	TRBD1	TRBV3-1/TRBV3-2	NA	TGTGCCAGCAGCCAAGCAGGGGGCCCCCGCCACACCCAGTACTTC	CASSQAGGPRHTQYF
TRBJ2-2	NA	TRBV30	NA	TGTGCCGGGAACAAACGACTCGCGAACACCGGGGAGCTGTTTTTT	CAGNKRLANTGELFF
TRBJ1-2	NA	TRBV6-5	NA	TGTGCCAGCAGTTATAGTGCAGGGGTCGGCTACACCTTC	CASSYSAGVGYTF
TRBJ1-1	NA	TRBV11-3	NA	TGTGCCAGCAGCTTGCGGAGGAACACTGAAGCTTTCTTT	CASSLRRNTEAFF
TRBJ2-7	NA	TRBV30	NA	TGTGCCTGGGACAGGATGTCCTACGAGCAGTACTTC	CAWDRMSYEQYF
TRBJ2-3	TRBD1	TRBV9	NA	TGTGCCAGCAGCGGAGCCGGGACAGGGGTGTGGGATACGCAGTATTTT	CASSGAGTGVWDTQYF
TRBJ2-7	TRBD2	TRBV7-8	NA	TGTGCCAGCAGCCCAAGGAGACTAGCGGGAACCTACGAGCAGTACTTC	CASSPRRLAGTYEQYF
TRBJ1-1	NA	TRBV2	few	TGTGCCACCACTTCGAACAGGAACACTGAAGCTTTCTTT	CATTSNRNTEAFF
TRBJ1-4	NA	TRBV7-2	NA	TGTGCCAGCAGCTCACAGGGATTAGGCGAAAAACTGTTTTTT	CASSSQGLGEKLFF
TRBJ1-3	NA	TRBV2	few	TGTGCCAGCAGCCTAGAGGCGAGATCTGGAAACACCATATATTTT	CASSLEARSGNTIYF
TRBJ2-3	TRBD2	TRBV29-1	NA	TGCAGCGTCCGCGGGGGAAGGACAACGCTGGCAGATACGCAGTATTTT	CSVRGGRTTLADTQYF
TRBJ1-6	NA	TRBV28	NA	TGTGCCAGCAGTTTGCGGGGCCCCACTAATTCACCCCTCCACTTT	CASSLRGPTNSPLHF
TRBJ2-2	TRBD2	TRBV19	NA	TGTGCCAGTAGCCCTCCGGCTAGCGGGAGCGGCGGGGAGCTGTTTTTT	CASSPPASGSGGELFF
TRBJ2-7	TRBD1	TRBV3-1/TRBV3-2	NA	TGTGCCAGCAGCCACGGACAGGGATCGGACGAGCAGTACTTC	CASSHGQGSDEQYF
TRBJ1-5	TRBD1	TRBV12-5	NA	TGTGCTAGTGGTTTGGGACGACAGGGGGGTCAGCCCCAGCATTTT	CASGLGRQGGQPQHF
TRBJ1-2	TRBD1	TRBV6-5	NA	TGTGCCAGCAGCTCGACAGGGAACTATGGCTACACCTTC	CASSSTGNYGYTF
TRBJ2-3	TRBD1	TRBV5-6	NA	TGTGCCAGCAGCTTGACAGGGGCGAGCACAGATACGCAGTATTTT	CASSLTGASTDTQYF
TRBJ1-5	NA	TRBV30	NA	TGTGCCTGGAGTCTCAGGGACAATCAGCCCCAGCATTTT	CAWSLRDNQPQHF
TRBJ1-2	NA	TRBV6-5	NA	TGTGCCAGCAGTTACTCGGCAGGGCCTACCTATGGCTACACCTTC	CASSYSAGPTYGYTF
TRBJ1-3	TRBD1	TRBV6-1	NA	TGTGCCAGCAGTGAGGGACAGGGTTATAGAAACACCATATATTTT	CASSEGQGYRNTIYF
TRBJ2-3	TRBD1	TRBV18	NA	TGTGCCAGCTCAGCCCGACAGGGGACAGATACGCAGTATTTT	CASSARQGTDTQYF
TRBJ2-7	TRBD2	TRBV19	NA	TGTGCCAGTAGTATAAGGGGGACTAGGCAGCACGAGCAGTACTTC	CASSIRGTRQHEQYF
TRBJ2-7	TRBD2	TRBV9	NA	TGTGCCAGCAGCGTAGACGGCGGGAGCCCCCCTAGGGAGCAGTACTTC	CASSVDGGSPPREQYF
TRBJ2-3	TRBD2	TRBV2	NA	TGTGCCAGCAGTGAAGGCCCCGGGGGGGATACGCAGTATTTT	CASSEGPGGDTQYF
TRBJ2-1	TRBD2	TRBV2	once	TGTGCCAGCAGCCAGCGGGGTTACAATGAGCAGTTCTTC	CASSQRGYNEQFF
TRBJ2-5	NA	TRBV5-4	NA	TGTGCCAGCAGCTTAAATGGGCTTCGGCAAGAGACCCAGTACTTC	CASSLNGLRQETQYF
TRBJ1-5	NA	TRBV7-2	NA	TGTGCCAGCAGCTTTCAGAACAATCAGCCCCAGCATTTT	CASSFQNNQPQHF
TRBJ2-7	NA	TRBV2	NA	TGTGCCAGCAGTGTCGCTAGCGTGACCTACGAGCAGTACTTC	CASSVASVTYEQYF
TRBJ1-2	NA	TRBV6-5	once	TGTGCCAGCAGTTACGAAGCTCTCGGTGGCTACACCTTC	CASSYEALGGYTF
TRBJ2-3	NA	TRBV19	NA	TGTGCCAGTAGAGATTCCGGGACTCGGGGGGCCGATACGCAGTATTTT	CASRDSGTRGADTQYF
TRBJ2-1	TRBD2	TRBV6-6	NA	TGTGCCAGCAGTTACTCAGGACTAGCGAAGGACAATGAGCAGTTCTTC	CASSYSGLAKDNEQFF
TRBJ2-3	NA	TRBV5-5	NA	TGTGCCAGCAGCCCGGACTTAGCGAGGTCAGATACGCAGTATTTT	CASSPDLARSDTQYF
TRBJ1-5	NA	TRBV12-5	NA	TGTGCTAGTGGTTTGAACAGGGACCAGCCCCAGCATTTT	CASGLNRDQPQHF
TRBJ1-6	NA	TRBV15	NA	TGTGCCACCAGCAGCACAACTTCACCCCTCCACTTT	CATSSTTSPLHF
TRBJ2-2	NA	TRBV4-3	NA	TGCGCCAGCAGCCGGCTTTGGGGGGAGAACACCGGGGAGCTGTTTTTT	CASSRLWGENTGELFF
TRBJ1-2	NA	TRBV6-5	NA	TGTGCCAGCAGTAACCAGTACGGAGGGGTGGATGGCTACACCTTC	CASSNQYGGVDGYTF
TRBJ1-2	TRBD1	TRBV5-4	once	TGTGCCAGCACCCCGACAGGGAACTATGGCTACACCTTC	CASTPTGNYGYTF
TRBJ2-3	TRBD1	TRBV5-1	NA	TGCGCCAGCAGCTCGCCCGACAGGGGGCCGATAGATACGCAGTATTTT	CASSSPDRGPIDTQYF
TRBJ1-1	NA	TRBV10-2	few	TGCGCCAGCAGTGAGTCTTCGGGTGACAACACTGAAGCTTTCTTT	CASSESSGDNTEAFF
TRBJ2-6	NA	TRBV4-2	NA	TGTGCCAGCAGCCTTGGTGGGCTGGGCTCTGGGGCCAACGTCCTGACTTTC	CASSLGGLGSGANVLTF
TRBJ2-7	TRBD1	TRBV2	NA	TGTGCCAGCAGTGCGGGACAGTTGAACGAGCAGTACTTC	CASSAGQLNEQYF
TRBJ2-2	TRBD1	TRBV6-4	NA	TGTGCCAGCAGTACCGGGACAGGGGATGCCAGCGGGGAGCTGTTTTTT	CASSTGTGDASGELFF